This TCR beta chain was found in a study of CD8+CD57+ T cells in acquired aplastic anemia. On the study more broadly: Average DNA yield from sorted CD4+ and CD8+ cells was roughly 3.1 ug. The study's findings and limits: Patients and controls shared 25 to 30 CD8+ CDR3 sequences, which appeared highly expressed in patients and within their immunodominant clones. Patients and healthy controls showed no significant CD8+ Simpson's diversity difference.

Investigators profiled TCR beta VDJ and CDR3 from genomic DNA template. TCRdb redid the calling of the reads with MiXCR, one entry per CDR3 protein. The sample comprises 350,000 to 450,000 distinct CDR3 sequences, under 80% of which are singletons, and 3.5% to 4.5% rests with the top ten. Notes on this clonotype: The target antigen is unknown.

J was trimmed by 8 bases and V by 6 bases; bases with no gene match: 13. The CDR3 length is 14 residues. Germline CDR1 is DFQATT and CDR2 is SNEGSKA (reference sequence). The receptor was isolated from a human donor in good health, serving as a control. Sequenced sample: sorted CD4+, CD8+, or CD8+CD57+ T cells (not recorded which) from PBMCs. The J gene is TRBJ2-1, the V gene TRBV20-1; 7 bases are a match to TRBD2. The CDR3 reads CSALSPSAGDEQFF. In DNA, the CDR3 is TGCAGTGCCCTTTCCCCGAGCGCGGGGGATGAGCAGTTCTTC.